This is a list of T cell receptor beta chains from one sample in a study of radiotherapy plus CTLA-4 blockade in lung cancer. Using immunoSEQ multiplex PCR, the repertoire was profiled, and TCRdb retains in-frame clones only, with some absent. This sample has some 34,000 clones, with over 55% found just once. The specimen comprised peripheral blood, sampled from a patient treated with radiotherapy plus ipilimumab. The receptor set was obtained from a human donor with non-small cell lung cancer who had stable disease on radiotherapy plus ipilimumab. CDR3s include the opening cysteine and the closing phenylalanine or tryptophan. The D gene is left open where the match is weak. Clone size is stated in some rows and not others, as once, few, many or a class when expanded.

>NA|TRBV11-3|TRBJ1-1|TRBD1
TGTGCCAGCAGCCCTAGACAGGGGGCAAGGACTGAAGCTTTCTTT
CASSPRQGARTEAFF
>NA|TRBV5-1|TRBJ2-3|TRBD1
TGCGCCAGCAGCTTGGGCGGGACAGGGTTGACAGATACGCAGTATTTT
CASSLGGTGLTDTQYF
>few|TRBV30|TRBJ1-4|NA
TGTGCCTGGAGCCCCACAACTAATGAAAAACTGTTTTTT
CAWSPTTNEKLFF
>NA|TRBV7-8|TRBJ1-2|NA
TGTGCCAGCAGCTTATCAGGCTCTCGGGGCTACACCTTC
CASSLSGSRGYTF
>NA|TRBV7-8|TRBJ1-2|TRBD1
TGTGCCAGCAGCTTCGTCCCCCGACAGGGGGCCTACTATGGCTACACCTTC
CASSFVPRQGAYYGYTF
>NA|TRBV6-5|TRBJ1-3|NA
TGTGCCAGCACCCCGAGGAGAGGAAACACCATATATTTT
CASTPRRGNTIYF
>NA|TRBV5-1|TRBJ1-2|NA
TGCGCCAGCAGCCAACAGGGTATTGACTATGGCTACACCTTC
CASSQQGIDYGYTF
>NA|TRBV2|TRBJ1-1|NA
TGTGCCAGCAGGTTGACACCAGAAGCTTTCTTT
CASRLTPEAFF
>NA|TRBV5-4|TRBJ2-5|TRBD1
TGTGCCAGCAGCAAGGGACAGGGGCGGGAAGAGACCCAGTACTTC
CASSKGQGREETQYF
>NA|TRBV6-1|TRBJ2-7|NA
TGTGCCACCACGACAGGCCACTACGAGCAGTACTTC
CATTTGHYEQYF
>NA|TRBV5-1|TRBJ1-5|NA
TGCGCCAGCAGCTTGTCCCCAAATCAGCCCCAGCATTTT
CASSLSPNQPQHF
>NA|TRBV10-3|TRBJ2-1|NA
TGTGCCATCGCCGGGAGCAGCAATGAGCAGTTCTTC
CAIAGSSNEQFF
>NA|TRBV10-2|TRBJ1-1|TRBD1
TGCGCCAGCAGCGGACAGGGGAACACTGAAGCTTTCTTT
CASSGQGNTEAFF
>NA|TRBV30|TRBJ2-5|NA
TGTGCCTGGAGTGACCTGGGCCCCCAAGAGACCCAGTACTTC
CAWSDLGPQETQYF
>few|TRBV4-1|TRBJ1-2|TRBD1
TGCGCCAGCAGCCTGGGACAGTTTGGGAATGGCTACACCTTC
CASSLGQFGNGYTF
>NA|TRBV6-5|TRBJ2-3|NA
TGTGCCACCACCCGCGTGGGGCTCAGCACAGATACGCAGTATTTT
CATTRVGLSTDTQYF
>NA|TRBV30|TRBJ1-6|TRBD1
TGTGCCTGGACCTACGGACAGGGCCATTCACCCCTCCACTTT
CAWTYGQGHSPLHF
>NA|TRBV6-5|TRBJ2-7|NA
TGTGCCAGCAGGAAACAGGGACGCTCCTACGAGCAGTACTTC
CASRKQGRSYEQYF
>NA|TRBV7-9|TRBJ1-1|TRBD1
TGTGCCAGCACAGGGACAGGTCTGGATGCTTTCTTT
CASTGTGLDAFF
>NA|TRBV4-1|TRBJ1-5|TRBD1
TGCGCCAGCAGCCAGGGACAGACACTTAGCAATCAGCCCCAGCATTTT
CASSQGQTLSNQPQHF
>NA|TRBV9|TRBJ2-2|NA
TGTGCCAGCAGCGTACAGAACACCGGGGAGCTGTTTTTT
CASSVQNTGELFF
>NA|TRBV30|TRBJ2-7|TRBD1
TGTGCCTGGACCGCGGGGACAGGACCCCACGAGCAGTACTTC
CAWTAGTGPHEQYF
>NA|TRBV13|TRBJ2-7|NA
TGTGCCAGCAGCCCCGGACAGAGCCTCTTCGAGCAGTACTTC
CASSPGQSLFEQYF
>NA|TRBV23-1|TRBJ2-7|NA
TGCGCCAGCAGTCCGGGCAGGGAAGACTACGAGCAGTACTTC
CASSPGREDYEQYF
>NA|TRBV30|TRBJ2-1|NA
TGTGCCTGGAGAATCCTAGGGGCGGGGAGCTCCTACAATGAGCAGTTCTTC
CAWRILGAGSSYNEQFF
>NA|TRBV2|TRBJ1-5|NA
TGTGCCAGCAGTGAATCCCTACAGCCCCAGCATTTT
CASSESLQPQHF
>few|TRBV12-5|TRBJ2-7|NA
TGTGCTAGTGGTTTCGAGTACGAGCAGTACTTC
CASGFEYEQYF
>NA|TRBV10-2|TRBJ2-7|NA
TGCGCCAGCAGCAGGGGCAGGGGCGACGAGCAGTACTTC
CASSRGRGDEQYF
>NA|TRBV5-1|TRBJ1-4|NA
TGCGCCAGCAGCTTTAGTGCTCAGGGAACTAATGAAAAACTGTTTTTT
CASSFSAQGTNEKLFF
>NA|TRBV7-9|TRBJ2-1|NA
TGTGCCAGCAGCAAAACAAGGGGCAATGAGCAGTTCTTC
CASSKTRGNEQFF
>NA|TRBV25-1|TRBJ1-2|TRBD1
TGTGCCAGCAGTAAAACGACAGGGTACTATGGCTACACCTTC
CASSKTTGYYGYTF
>few|TRBV19|TRBJ1-1|NA
TGTGCCAGTAGTATAGGGTGGAGCACTGAAGCTTTCTTT
CASSIGWSTEAFF
>NA|TRBV7-9|TRBJ2-7|TRBD1
TGTGCCAGCAGCTTCCCTGGACAGGCGGGGCAGTACTTC
CASSFPGQAGQYF
>NA|TRBV5-4|TRBJ1-3|TRBD1
TGTGCCAGCAGGTGGGACAGTCAAGGAAACACCATATATTTT
CASRWDSQGNTIYF
>few|TRBV2|TRBJ1-1|TRBD1
TGTGCCAGCATTTGGAGCCCACAGGGGTTCAACACTGAAGCTTTCTTT
CASIWSPQGFNTEAFF
>once|TRBV5-1|TRBJ2-5|NA
TGCGCCAGCAGCTTGGGGGGAGGAGAGACCCAGTACTTC
CASSLGGGETQYF
>few|TRBV7-2|TRBJ2-7|NA
TGTGCCAGCAGTCAATCCAGGGATCGACCCTACGAGCAGTACTTC
CASSQSRDRPYEQYF
>NA|TRBV6-5|TRBJ1-1|TRBD1
TGTGCCAGCAGTTACGACAGGGGTGCTGAAGCTTTCTTT
CASSYDRGAEAFF
>NA|TRBV5-1|TRBJ2-7|TRBD1
TGCGCCAGCAGCTACGGGGACAGCTACGAGCAGTACTTC
CASSYGDSYEQYF
>NA|TRBV2|TRBJ1-5|TRBD1
TGTGCCAGCAATCGGGACAGGGGGGGGGTAGGCAATCAGCCCCAGCATTTT
CASNRDRGGVGNQPQHF
>NA|TRBV10-2|TRBJ2-5|TRBD1
TGCGCCAGCAGTGGAACGACAGGGGGGGACCAAGAGACCCAGTACTTC
CASSGTTGGDQETQYF
>few|TRBV7-2|TRBJ1-2|TRBD1
TGTGCCAGCAGCTCCGCCCCGACAGGGTTCGGCTACACCTTC
CASSSAPTGFGYTF
>NA|TRBV5-4|TRBJ2-4|TRBD1
TGTGCCAGCAGCTTGAGGATTATACAGGGGGCCGGAGCCAAAAACATTCAGTACTTC
CASSLRIIQGAGAKNIQYF
>NA|TRBV11-2|TRBJ2-1|TRBD2
TGTGCCAGTCACCTGGCGGGGGGCCAGGGTGAGCAGTTCTTC
CASHLAGGQGEQFF
>NA|TRBV30|TRBJ1-2|NA
TGTGCCTGGAGTGTGGGGGGAGAGGCTGGCTACACCTTC
CAWSVGGEAGYTF
>NA|TRBV7-3|TRBJ2-3|TRBD1
TGTGCCAGCAGCCCGGGTGGGACAGGGAGTAAAGATACGCAGTATTTT
CASSPGGTGSKDTQYF
>NA|TRBV18|TRBJ2-4|NA
TGTGCCAGCTCACCCCCCGGAGGGGGCGCTGCCAAAAACATTCAGTACTTC
CASSPPGGGAAKNIQYF
>once|TRBV6-1|TRBJ1-6|NA
TGTGCCAGCAGTGAAGCGCTTCGGAATTCACCCCTCCACTTT
CASSEALRNSPLHF
>few|TRBV6-5|TRBJ2-7|TRBD2
TGTGCCAGCAGTTACAGCGGGGGTGGTTGGTACGAGCAGTACTTC
CASSYSGGGWYEQYF
>few|TRBV10-3|TRBJ1-2|NA
TGTGCCGTCAGACAGTACGGCTACACCTTC
CAVRQYGYTF
>NA|TRBV7-6|TRBJ2-7|NA
TGTGCCAGCAGCCCAGGACAGTCCTACGAGCAGTACTTC
CASSPGQSYEQYF
>few|TRBV5-4|TRBJ2-7|TRBD2
TGTGCCAGCAGCTTGGGGCTAGCGGTCTACGAGCAGTACTTC
CASSLGLAVYEQYF
>NA|TRBV5-8|TRBJ2-4|TRBD1
TGTGCCAGCAGCGTGGCCACAGGGGGGAGGGCCAAAAACATTCAGTACTTC
CASSVATGGRAKNIQYF
>NA|TRBV27|TRBJ1-3|NA
TGTGCCAGCAGTTTAGCGGGGGTAGCTGGAAACACCATATATTTT
CASSLAGVAGNTIYF